Presented here are 23 T cell receptor beta chains from one specimen sequenced in a study of blood T cell repertoires in COVID-19. TCRdb's table, derived via immunoSEQ multiplex PCR, lists solely in-frame clones and lacks some. The sample yields 100,000 or so clones, approximately 81% seen once. Material: peripheral blood. The receptors originated from a human donor in a cohort sampled during active COVID-19.

Details on this clone: The conserved final phenylalanine or tryptophan is absent from the CDR3, which likely points to a read error. The limits of the CDR3 on the DNA are not certain, so only TCRdb's listed CDR3 is given. The chain carries TRBV12-5 and TRBJ2-3; the table's D call, TRBD1, has no DNA check behind it. The V gene's germline CDR1 is LGHNT and CDR2 FRNRAP. The CDR3 comprises 12 residues, both ends counted. CDR3: CASGLGGGHLRL.

This clone was detected only a few times. This sample includes further DNA sequences coding for the same CDR3. The chain employs TRBV15 and TRBJ2-3, with D perhaps TRBD2 (5 bases). With 3 bases removed from V and 6 bases from J, the gap between germline ends came to 10 bases. This CDR3 has 13 residues. The germline V gene encodes CDR1 LNHNV and CDR2 YYDKDF (reference sequence). CDR3 bases: TGTGCCACCAGCAGGGATCCGGGGGATACGCAGTATTTT. It translates to CATSRDPGDTQYF.

V usage is TRBV7-2 and J usage is TRBJ2-1; D possibly corresponds to TRBD2 (5 bases). Looked up from germline, CDR1 is SGHTA and CDR2 is FQGNSA. This CDR3 comprises 14 residues. Trimming left V 0 bases short and J 7 bases short, with 10 bases between. CDR3: CASSLAPGRNEQFF. The CDR3 nucleotides are TGTGCCAGCAGCTTAGCGCCGGGAAGAAATGAGCAGTTCTTC.

This chain joins TRBV7-2 and TRBJ1-6, with D possibly matching TRBD1 (5 bases). Trimming stripped 6 bases from V and 9 bases from J, with 9 bases between. CDR3 length equals 12 residues. In germline, CDR1 is SGHTA, CDR2 FQGNSA. CDR3 region: CASRGQASPLHF. The CDR3 DNA reads TGTGCCAGCAGGGGGCAGGCTTCACCCCTCCACTTT.

This chain links TRBV20-1 with TRBJ2-7, with D tentatively TRBD2 (6 bases). The CDR3 is 15 residues long. V was clipped by 3 bases and J by 0 bases, with 15 bases between them. Germline CDR1 reads DFQATT; CDR2 reads SNEGSKA (reference sequence). The CDR3 DNA reads TGCAGTGCTAGTTTTGCGGGGCCGAGCTCCTACGAGCAGTACTTC. Its translation: CSASFAGPSSYEQYF.

The chain joins TRBV15 to TRBJ1-2; 7 bases are shared with TRBD1. Trimming took 1 base from V and 8 from J; bases not matched to a gene: 7. This CDR3 comprises 14 residues. Germline CDR1 reads LNHNV; CDR2 reads YYDKDF (reference sequence). In nucleotides, the CDR3 is TGTGCCACCAGCAGAGGACAGGGCGAAGGGGGCTACACCTTC. This encodes CATSRGQGEGGYTF.

The rearrangement uses TRBV19 and TRBJ2-4; 7 nucleotides line up with TRBD1. The CDR3 is 18 residues long. J lost 0 bases, V lost 5 bases, and 13 bases had no gene match. Per the germline V gene, CDR1 is LNHDA and CDR2 is SQIVND (reference sequence). The CDR3 DNA is TGTGCCAGTAGTTGGTTCGGGGCAGGGGGATTAGCCAAAAACATTCAGTACTTC. Encoded protein: CASSWFGAGGLAKNIQYF.

This clone was observed a single time. The chain employs TRBV6-6 and TRBJ2-1; 8 positions match TRBD1. Germline CDR1 reads MNHNY; CDR2 reads SVGAGI (reference sequence). The CDR3 length is 12 residues. J lost 4 bases, V lost 11 bases, and 4 bases had no gene match. The CDR3 coding sequence is TGTGCCCATGGACAGGGATACAATGAGCAGTTCTTC. This translates into CAHGQGYNEQFF.

This rearrangement joins TRBV11-2 to TRBJ2-1, with D perhaps TRBD2 (5 bases). Germline-derived CDR1 and CDR2 are SGHAT and FQNNGV. There are 14 residues in the CDR3. V was clipped by 5 bases and J by 10 bases, with 18 bases between them. The CDR3 DNA follows: TGTGCCAGCAGCCCGCGGGCCTACATGGGGGAGCAGTTCTTC. Translation gives CASSPRAYMGEQFF.

As regards this clone: One end of the junction fails to match germline, which may point to a read error. The CDR3 nucleotides read TGTGCCAGCAGGTACTCTGGGGCCAACGTCCTGACTTTC. This gives the protein CASRYSGANVLTF. The chain joins TRBV6-5 to TRBJ2-6, with D unresolved. The CDR3 contains 13 residues. CDR1 MNHEY and CDR2 SVGAGI come from the germline V gene.

The chain couples TRBV10-3 to TRBJ1-3; D is unclear. Trimming pared 3 bases from V and 3 bases from J, leaving 15 bases between. Germline lookup yields CDR1 ENHRY and CDR2 SYGVKD. The CDR3 is 16 amino acids. CDR3 sequence (DNA): TGTGCCATCAGTGACCCCTTTTACAGCGGTGGAAACACCATATATTTT. Translated: CAISDPFYSGGNTIYF.

The chain employs TRBV19 and TRBJ2-1; 12 bases are a match to TRBD2. From germline, CDR1 is LNHDA and CDR2 SQIVND (reference sequence). The trim removed 5 bases at V and 0 bases at J, leaving 11 bases unmatched. CDR3 size: 19 residues. CDR3 bases: TGTGCCAGTAGTGTTCGACTAGCGGGGGCCATTAGCTCCTACAATGAGCAGTTCTTC. This translates into CASSVRLAGAISSYNEQFF.

The chain is built from TRBV5-1 and TRBJ1-2; D is undetermined. The CDR3 extends over 13 amino acids. Germline-derived CDR1 and CDR2 are SGHRS and YFSETQ. V was shortened by 4 bases and J by 5 bases, with 12 bases between the two germline ends. CDR3 loop: CASSQDYAYGYTF. CDR3 sequence (DNA): TGCGCCAGCAGCCAAGACTATGCTTATGGCTACACCTTC. Variable domain in full (rest from reference TRBV5-1 and TRBJ1-2): KAGVTQTPRYLIKTRGQQVTLSCSPISGHRSVSWYQQTPGQGLQFLFEYFSETQRNKGNFPGRFSGRQFSNSRSEMNVSTLELGDSALYLCASSQDYAYGYTFGSGTRLTVV.

The V and J genes are TRBV5-1 and TRBJ2-5, with a tentative D call TRBD1 (5 bases). The V end was cut by 4 bases, the J end by 4 bases, with 17 bases between. The CDR3 sequence is 15 residues long. Germline-derived CDR1 and CDR2 are SGHRS and YFSETQ. The DNA of the CDR3 is TGCGCCAGCAGCCTGGGGCGTTCGGGTCCAGAGACCCAGTACTTC. This translates into CASSLGRSGPETQYF.

The V and J genes are TRBV5-1 and TRBJ1-4, with a possible D match to TRBD1 (5 bases). The CDR3 sequence is 15 residues long. Germline lookup yields CDR1 SGHRS and CDR2 YFSETQ. The ends were cut back, 0 bases at V and 3 bases at J, with 9 bases in the middle. The CDR3 sequence is CASSLGQISNEKLFF. The CDR3 DNA sequence: TGCGCCAGCAGCTTGGGACAGATCTCTAATGAAAAACTGTTTTTT.

The chain is built from TRBV5-4 and TRBJ2-1, with 9 bases aligning to TRBD2. Germline V lookup: CDR1 SGHNT, CDR2 YYREEE (reference sequence). With 4 bases clipped from V and 0 bases from J, the junction kept 5 bases outside the gene matches. This CDR3 has 16 amino acids. The CDR3 protein is CASSPSSGSSYNEQFF. The CDR3 DNA is TGTGCCAGCAGCCCCAGTAGCGGGAGCTCCTACAATGAGCAGTTCTTC.

The J gene is TRBJ1-5, the V gene TRBV19; perhaps TRBD1 as D (6 bases). Trimming left V 4 bases short and J 4 bases short, with 14 bases between. Looked up from germline, CDR1 is LNHDA and CDR2 is SQIVND (reference sequence). CDR3 size: 15 residues. CDR3 DNA: TGTGCCAGTAGTACCGGGGCAGGGGTGAATCAGCCCCAGCATTTT. It is translated as CASSTGAGVNQPQHF.

The chain has TRBV7-9 and TRBJ2-1, with 8 nucleotides matching TRBD2. J gave up 6 bases and V 5 bases, and 6 bases lay outside the gene matches. Germline V gene data show CDR1 as SEHNR and CDR2 as FQNEAQ (reference sequence). This CDR3 has 14 residues. The DNA for the CDR3 is TGTGCCAGCAGCGCGACTAGCGTGAGCAATGAGCAGTTCTTC. Amino acid sequence: CASSATSVSNEQFF.

The CDR3 DNA reads as TGTGCCAGCAGCTTTGGCAGGACCTACGAGCAGTACTTC. It encodes CASSFGRTYEQYF. The chain uses TRBV5-4 and TRBJ2-7; D is unclear. This CDR3 is 13 amino acids long. V was shortened by 2 bases and J by 2 bases, with 8 bases between the two germline ends. Germline V CDR1 and CDR2: SGHNT, YYREEE (reference sequence).

The chain combines TRBV18 with TRBJ2-7, with D perhaps matching TRBD2 (5 bases). Per the germline V gene, CDR1 is KGHSH and CDR2 is LQKENI. The CDR3 spans 15 residues. Trimming took 2 bases from V and 0 from J, leaving 11 bases between them. CDR3 nucleotide sequence: TGTGCCAGCTCACCAGCGGCGGGCGGCTCCTACGAGCAGTACTTC. This encodes CASSPAAGGSYEQYF.

This clone was observed a handful of times. Additional DNA sequences in this sample encode the identical CDR3. V gene TRBV29-1 combines with J gene TRBJ1-2; D unresolved. This CDR3 has 11 amino acids. Trimming stripped 7 bases from V and 5 bases from J, with 11 bases between. Germline V lookup: CDR1 SQVTM, CDR2 ANQGSEA. The CDR3 loop is CSASGGYGYTF. The CDR3 nucleotides read TGCAGCGCCTCAGGAGGGTATGGCTACACCTTC.

The V call is TRBV25-1, the J call TRBJ2-7; tentatively, D is TRBD2 (6 bases). The CDR3 sequence is 16 residues long. The V gene's germline CDR1 is MGHDK and CDR2 SYGVNS. V was shortened by 8 bases and J by 0 bases, with 20 bases between the two germline ends. CDR3 coding DNA: TGTGCCAGCCGAGGACACGGGAGCCCCAGCTCCTACGAGCAGTACTTC. It codes for CASRGHGSPSSYEQYF.

This sequence joins TRBV19 and TRBJ1-5, with TRBD1 matching 8 bases. CDR1 and CDR2 (germline): LNHDA, SQIVND (reference sequence). The CDR3 is 15 amino acids. With V trimmed by 2 bases and J by 6 bases, 6 bases remained unmatched. The CDR3 here is CASSIKGQGSQPQHF. CDR3 nucleotides: TGTGCCAGTAGTATAAAAGGACAGGGTAGTCAGCCCCAGCATTTT.